A selection of T cell receptor beta chains follows, all from one sample in a study of patients and donors after allogeneic stem cell transplantation. TCRdb fed the RT-PCR reads into MiXCR, producing one record per CDR3 protein. Of some 150,000 distinct CDR3 sequences listed, over 35% are singletons. Sequenced: blood, either unsorted or a sorted T cell fraction (not recorded which). Receptors were obtained from a human donor who was either an allogeneic HSCT recipient or a stem cell or donor lymphocyte infusion donor (not recorded which). It is not recorded whose cells these are; they may come from a transplant donor. The CDR3 runs from the conserved cysteine through the conserved F or W. Fields, in order: D gene, J gene, clone size, V gene, CDR3 DNA, CDR3 protein. The D gene is left open where the match is weak. Not every row has a clone size; where given, it reads once, few, many or a size class.

>NA|TRBJ1-3|NA|TRBV21-1
TGTGCCAGCAGCAAAGCGCAGTCCGGAAACACCATATATTTT
CASSKAQSGNTIYF
>TRBD2|TRBJ2-3|NA|TRBV6-1
TGTGCCAGCCGATGGACCGGACTGCGAGGGAGGGGAGATACGCAGTATTTT
CASRWTGLRGRGDTQYF
>NA|TRBJ1-6|NA|TRBV6-5
TGTGCCAGCAGAAGCCGTGGCTCCTATAATTCACCCCTCCACTTT
CASRSRGSYNSPLHF
>NA|TRBJ1-2|NA|TRBV20-1
TGCAGTGCCCTAGTGGAAGACCTCTATGGCTACACCTTC
CSALVEDLYGYTF
>TRBD1|TRBJ1-2|NA|TRBV29-1
TGCAGCGTGGAACAGGGGCTGGGGGATGGCTACACCTTC
CSVEQGLGDGYTF
>TRBD1|TRBJ1-4|NA|TRBV29-1
TGCAGCGTTTACTTCGTACAGGGGGTCGTTGAAAAACTGTTTTTT
CSVYFVQGVVEKLFF
>NA|TRBJ2-3|NA|TRBV20-1
TGCAGTGCTAGAGAGGCGGGGGCCACAGATACGCAGTATTTT
CSAREAGATDTQYF
>NA|TRBJ1-5|NA|TRBV27
TGTGCCAGCAGTTCTGCAGTCTATAGCAATCAGCCCCAGCATTTT
CASSSAVYSNQPQHF
>TRBD1|TRBJ1-2|few|TRBV9
TGTGCCAGCAGCAGCTCCGACAGGGGGAGCTATGGCTACACCTTC
CASSSSDRGSYGYTF
>TRBD2|TRBJ2-1|few|TRBV3-1
TGTGCCAGCAGCCCCCGGGAGCGGGGAATCAATGAGCAGTTCTTC
CASSPRERGINEQFF
>NA|TRBJ2-3|NA|TRBV28
TGTGCCAGCAGTTTATTTGCCCGGGATACGCAGTATTTT
CASSLFARDTQYF
>NA|TRBJ2-5|NA|TRBV6-6
TGTGCCAGCAGCCACCCGGGAGGGGGCGCCGAGACCCAGTACTTC
CASSHPGGGAETQYF
>TRBD1|TRBJ1-6|NA|TRBV27
TGTGCCAGCAGTTTATTAGTCGCCAGGACAGGGAGTAATTCACCCCTCCACTTT
CASSLLVARTGSNSPLHF
>NA|TRBJ1-1|NA|TRBV20-1
TGCAGTGCTAGAGTCCGAGGGGGGCCTAACACTGAAGCTTTCTTT
CSARVRGGPNTEAFF
>TRBD2|TRBJ2-1|few|TRBV20-1
TGCAGTGCTAGATCGACTAGCGGGGCCTACAATGAGCAGTTCTTC
CSARSTSGAYNEQFF
>NA|TRBJ1-5|many|TRBV12-3/TRBV12-4
TGTGCCAGCAGCCTAACGGTGGGTAGCAATCAGCCCCAGCATTTT
CASSLTVGSNQPQHF
>NA|TRBJ1-5|NA|TRBV28
TGTGCCAGCAGTTTGGTACTCGGGTTTCAGCCCCAGCATTTT
CASSLVLGFQPQHF
>TRBD1|TRBJ2-3|NA|TRBV5-1
TGCGCCAGCAGCTCCTTACCAGGGGGCCGCACAGATACGCAGTATTTT
CASSSLPGGRTDTQYF
>NA|TRBJ2-3|few|TRBV18
TGTGCCAGCTCACCAATGGCCAGGGGAACGGTGTGGGCAGATACGCAGTATTTT
CASSPMARGTVWADTQYF
>NA|TRBJ2-2|NA|TRBV14
TGTGCCAGCAGCCAAGTCCGGGGGACCGGGGAGCTGTTTTTT
CASSQVRGTGELFF
>NA|TRBJ1-1|many|TRBV20-1
TGCAGTGCTAGAGATGGTCTGCTGGTTTCGAACACTGAAGCTTTCTTT
CSARDGLLVSNTEAFF